A single sample is the source of the 29 T cell receptor beta chains below, sequenced in a study of cytomegalovirus exposure and HLA in healthy donors. It was with 60 Vbeta and 13 Jbeta primers that the PCR ran. TCRdb's copy holds only in-frame clones and misses some; the assay was immunoSEQ multiplex PCR. The sample includes 200,000 or so clones, approximately 79% of them seen just once. Source material: PBMCs. Every receptor here comes from a young man in good health and CMV-seronegative.

The chain couples TRBV2 to TRBJ2-3; 13 nucleotides agree with TRBD2. The CDR3 contains 16 residues. CDR1 is SNHLY, CDR2 FYNNEI, per germline. V was clipped by 7 bases and J by 3 bases; unmatched bases: 7. CDR3 amino acids: CASTSPGLAGTDTQYF. CDR3 nucleotides: TGTGCCAGCACCAGCCCGGGACTAGCGGGAACAGATACGCAGTATTTT.

The chain combines TRBV2 with TRBJ1-3, with TRBD1 matching 10 bases. Germline V gene data show CDR1 as SNHLY and CDR2 as FYNNEI. This CDR3 contains 15 residues. With V trimmed by 3 bases and J by 3 bases, 2 bases remained unmatched. The CDR3 DNA reads as TGTGCCAGCAGTGAGGGACAGGGGATTGGAAACACCATATATTTT. Its translation is CASSEGQGIGNTIYF. Looking up the rest from reference TRBV2 and TRBJ1-3 gives the full variable domain: EPEVTQTPSHQVTQMGQEVILRCVPISNHLYFYWYRQILGQKVEFLVSFYNNEISEKSEIFDDQFSVERPDGSNFTLKIRSTKLEDSAMYFCASSEGQGIGNTIYFGEGSWLTVV.

This chain connects TRBV2 to TRBJ2-5; 12 bases are shared with TRBD2. Germline CDR1 reads SNHLY; CDR2 reads FYNNEI. The CDR3 loop spans 16 amino acids. Losses at the gene ends were 8 bases for V and 4 bases for J; bases not matched to a gene: 11. CDR3 nucleotides: TGTGCCAGCCGCAGCAGGGCTAGCGGGGGGGGAGAGACCCAGTACTTC. Translation gives CASRSRASGGGETQYF.

This clone was seen only a few times. J is TRBJ2-1 and V is TRBV6-4; 7 positions match TRBD2. V lost 3 bases and J lost 5; bases outside the gene matches: 7. Looked up from germline, CDR1 is MRHNA and CDR2 is SNTAGT. CDR3 size: 15 residues. The CDR3 DNA is TGTGCCAGCAGTGATTCGCCGGGAGGAGACAATGAGCAGTTCTTC. Translation: CASSDSPGGDNEQFF.

This clone has only a few counts. This sequence joins TRBV5-6 and TRBJ1-1, with D unresolved. Germline V gene data show CDR1 as SGHDT and CDR2 as YYEEEE. The V end was cut by 2 bases, the J end by 7 bases, with 15 bases between. This CDR3 contains 14 residues. The CDR3 DNA follows: TGTGCCAGCAGCTTACGTAACCTCCTATTTGAAGCTTTCTTT. It is translated as CASSLRNLLFEAFF.

This clone was observed a handful of times. The chain uses TRBV6-5 and TRBJ1-2, with a weak D call TRBD1 (5 bases). CDR3 length equals 13 residues. Germline V gene sequence: CDR1 MNHEY, CDR2 SVGAGI. The V gene lost 7 bases and the J gene lost 6 bases, with 15 bases spanning the gap. This CDR3 is CASTPERGNGYTF. The CDR3, as DNA: TGTGCCAGCACCCCGGAACGGGGGAATGGCTACACCTTC.

The gene calls are TRBV5-1 and TRBJ1-2; the match to TRBD1 covers 9 bases. This CDR3 has 17 residues. Germline trimming cut 0 bases from V and 2 bases from J; bases unmatched to any gene: 8. Germline lookup yields CDR1 SGHRS and CDR2 YFSETQ. DNA for the CDR3: TGCGCCAGCAGCTTGGACCCGGGACAGGGTAGCAACTATGGCTACACCTTC. Translation: CASSLDPGQGSNYGYTF.

The chain joins TRBV9 to TRBJ2-1; TRBD2 matches 7 bases. This CDR3 is 14 amino acids long. The V and J ends lost 3 bases and 15 bases, in that order; junction bases with no gene match: 15. Per the germline V gene, CDR1 is SGDLS and CDR2 is YYNGEE. CDR3 amino acids: CASSALATGGSSFF. CDR3 bases: TGTGCCAGCAGCGCACTCGCGACCGGCGGGAGTTCGTTCTTC.

The sample holds one count of this clone. V gene TRBV27 combines with J gene TRBJ1-1; tentatively, D is TRBD1 (5 bases). The V and J ends lost 4 bases and 1 base respectively, with 13 bases between them. The germline CDR1 and CDR2 sequences are MNHEY and SMNVEV (reference sequence). The CDR3 consists of 15 residues. This chain's CDR3 is CASSSGSASNTEAFF. CDR3 DNA: TGTGCCAGCAGTTCAGGGTCAGCGTCGAACACTGAAGCTTTCTTT.

The J gene is TRBJ2-1, the V gene TRBV29-1; 11 bases agree with TRBD2. The ends lost 3 bases at V and 8 bases at J; junction bases unmatched: 6. Germline V gene data show CDR1 as SQVTM and CDR2 as ANQGSEA. The CDR3 is 14 residues long. The chain's CDR3 is CSVDRTSGFDEQFF. As DNA, the CDR3 is TGCAGCGTTGACCGGACTAGCGGGTTCGATGAGCAGTTCTTC.

V is TRBV7-6 and J is TRBJ2-5; the match to TRBD1 covers 9 bases. The V gene end was trimmed by 2 bases and the J gene end by 4 bases; junction bases not matched to a gene: 5. The CDR3 extends over 15 amino acids. Germline assignment: CDR1 SGHVS and CDR2 FNYEAQ. CDR3 in amino acids: CASSLSRTGAETQYF. As DNA, the CDR3 is TGTGCCAGCAGCTTATCCCGGACAGGGGCAGAGACCCAGTACTTC.

This clone turned up a few times. This chain links TRBV15 with TRBJ1-1; a weak D match, TRBD1 (5 bases). The CDR3 loop spans 15 amino acids. Germline V gene lookup returns CDR1 LNHNV and CDR2 YYDKDF (reference sequence). Trimming removed 2 bases from V and 1 base from J, with 11 bases in between. CDR3 protein: CATSRPTVTNTEAFF. The CDR3 region has the DNA TGTGCCACCAGCAGACCGACAGTGACGAACACTGAAGCTTTCTTT.

CDR3 DNA sequence: TGTGCCAGCAGCTTGGACGGTAATCAGCCCCAGCATTTT. It translates to CASSLDGNQPQHF. This chain links TRBV5-4 with TRBJ1-5; D gene uncertain. Germline CDR1 and CDR2: SGHNT and YYREEE (reference sequence). Trimming removed 0 bases from V and 4 bases from J, with 5 bases in between. The CDR3 contains 13 residues. Complete variable domain (other parts from reference TRBV5-4 and TRBJ1-5): ETGVTQSPTHLIKTRGQQVTLRCSSQSGHNTVSWYQQALGQGPQFIFQYYREEENGRGNFPPRFSGLQFPNYSSELNVNALELDDSALYLCASSLDGNQPQHFGDGTRLSIL.

This clone was observed once. The chain's CDR3 is CAWSVWQGAGTEAFF. CDR3 DNA sequence: TGTGCCTGGAGTGTATGGCAGGGAGCGGGAACTGAAGCTTTCTTT. This chain connects TRBV30 to TRBJ1-1; perhaps TRBD1 as D (5 bases). Germline V gene lookup returns CDR1 GTSNPN and CDR2 SVGIG (reference sequence). The CDR3 spans 15 residues. The V gene lost 0 bases and the J gene lost 5 bases, with 16 bases spanning the gap.

V usage is TRBV30 and J usage is TRBJ2-1, with TRBD1 identical over 10 bases. This CDR3 is built from 15 residues. CDR1 and CDR2 from the germline V gene are GTSNPN and SVGIG (reference sequence). V lost 0 bases to trimming and J lost 3 bases; unmatched junction nucleotides: 2. In DNA form, the CDR3 reads TGTGCCTGGAGTGTGAGGGACAGGGGCTACAATGAGCAGTTCTTC. Protein sequence: CAWSVRDRGYNEQFF.

J is TRBJ2-2 and V is TRBV2, with D perhaps TRBD1 (5 bases). The CDR3 is 16 residues long. The V end lost 7 bases, the J end lost 2 bases, and 17 bases lay between the germline ends. Germline assignment: CDR1 SNHLY and CDR2 FYNNEI. Here the CDR3 reads CASKIRGQINTGELFF. The CDR3 DNA reads TGTGCCAGCAAAATACGAGGACAAATTAACACCGGGGAGCTGTTTTTT.

Turning to this clone: The sample contains more than one DNA sequence encoding this CDR3. V is TRBV4-2 and J is TRBJ1-2; D may be TRBD1 (6 bases). This CDR3 has 14 amino acids. V lost 1 base to trimming and J lost 2 bases, with 8 bases between them. Germline loops: CDR1 LGHNA, CDR2 YNFKEQ. The CDR3 DNA reads as TGTGCCAGCAGCCAAGGTACAGGGAACTATGGCTACACCTTC. This translates into CASSQGTGNYGYTF.

This clone was counted once. CDR3 bases: TGTGCCAGCAGTTTTGGACTCCACAATGAGCAGTTCTTC. The encoded protein is CASSFGLHNEQFF. The rearrangement joins TRBV7-3 to TRBJ2-1; tentative D call: TRBD2 (5 bases). This CDR3 region has 13 residues. Germline V gene lookup returns CDR1 SGHTA and CDR2 FQGTGA. V lost 6 bases and J 5 bases, leaving 11 bases between the germline ends.

V is TRBV5-1 and J is TRBJ1-4, with unresolved D. CDR1 is SGHRS and CDR2 is YFSETQ in the germline V gene. This CDR3 has 14 residues. Trimming shortened V by 2 bases and J by 3 bases, and 8 bases separated the two germline ends. The CDR3 region has the DNA TGCGCCAGCAGCTTACCGGGTCCTAATGAAAAACTGTTTTTT. Its translation is CASSLPGPNEKLFF.

The chain recombines TRBV18 with TRBJ2-7; the match to TRBD2 covers 9 bases. The CDR3 length is 16 residues. The V segment lost 5 bases and the J segment 5 bases; nucleotides outside the gene matches: 13. Germline loops: CDR1 KGHSH, CDR2 LQKENI. CDR3 sequence reads: CASSSLGSGGFDEQYF. In DNA form, the CDR3 reads TGTGCCAGCTCATCCTTGGGGAGCGGGGGGTTTGACGAGCAGTACTTC.

A single count supports this clone. The chain employs TRBV28 and TRBJ2-1, with TRBD2 matching 8 bases. V gave up 5 bases and J gave up 4 bases; unmatched junction bases: 4. The CDR3 extends over 14 amino acids. Germline V lookup: CDR1 MDHEN, CDR2 SYDVKM. The CDR3 spells CASSLGTSYNEQFF. The CDR3 DNA reads as TGTGCCAGCAGTCTGGGGACTAGTTACAATGAGCAGTTCTTC.

This chain links TRBV9 with TRBJ1-1, with a weak D call TRBD1 (6 bases). The CDR3 covers 15 residues. Germline V CDR1 and CDR2: SGDLS, YYNGEE. Trimming stripped 0 bases from V and 1 base from J, with 10 bases between. CDR3 loop: CASSVGKGGNTEAFF. CDR3 nucleotide sequence: TGTGCCAGCAGCGTAGGTAAAGGGGGGAACACTGAAGCTTTCTTT.

Of note for this clone: Other nucleotide sequences from this sample produce the same CDR3. The rearrangement uses TRBV7-9 and TRBJ2-3, with 12 bases aligning to TRBD2. V shed 5 bases, J shed 3 bases, and the junction held 3 bases outside the gene matches. The CDR3 has 15 amino acids. CDR1 and CDR2 from the germline V gene are SEHNR and FQNEAQ (reference sequence). CDR3 sequence reads: CASSPLAGGTDTQYF. The CDR3 DNA follows: TGTGCCAGCAGCCCGCTAGCGGGAGGGACAGATACGCAGTATTTT.

This chain links TRBV13 with TRBJ2-1, with TRBD2 matching 11 bases. The germline V gene has CDR1 PRHDT and CDR2 FYEKMQ (reference sequence). V shed 5 bases and J 2 bases; nucleotides not matched to a gene: 8. This CDR3 region has 17 residues. The CDR3: CASSPASSGRPYNEQFF. In DNA, the CDR3 is TGTGCCAGCAGCCCAGCCTCTAGCGGGAGGCCCTACAATGAGCAGTTCTTC.

As DNA, the CDR3 is TGTGCCAGCAGTTACGTGGGGGGGCGAAAACAAGAGACCCAGTACTTC. It encodes CASSYVGGRKQETQYF. V gene TRBV6-5 combines with J gene TRBJ2-5; D possibly corresponds to TRBD2 (7 bases). The CDR3 is 16 residues long. The germline V gene encodes CDR1 MNHEY and CDR2 SVGAGI. V was pared by 2 bases and J by 2 bases, with 15 bases between.

The CDR3 DNA reads TGTGCCAGCACCCTGGACAGGAACTATGGCTACACCTTC. The encoded protein is CASTLDRNYGYTF. This rearrangement joins TRBV13 to TRBJ1-2, with TRBD1 identical over 7 bases. Germline-derived CDR1 and CDR2 are PRHDT and FYEKMQ (reference sequence). This CDR3 is built from 13 residues. Trimming at V came to 7 bases and at J to 2 bases, leaving 4 bases not matched to a gene.

The chain uses TRBV6-6 and TRBJ2-1, with D uncertain. From germline, CDR1 is MNHNY and CDR2 SVGAGI (reference sequence). Trimming cost V 8 bases and J 7 bases, with 15 bases left between them. The CDR3 consists of 13 residues. The CDR3 loop reads CASCHRVNNEQFF. The CDR3 bases are TGTGCCAGCTGTCATCGGGTCAATAATGAGCAGTTCTTC.

The chain has TRBV14 and TRBJ2-7; weak D call: TRBD2 (5 bases). The germline V gene encodes CDR1 SGHDN and CDR2 FVKESK. This CDR3 comprises 16 residues. V dropped 1 base and J dropped 3 bases, with 16 bases sitting between them. The CDR3, as DNA: TGTGCCAGCAGCCAAGGCGCCGGGGTTAGTTACTACGAGCAGTACTTC. It encodes CASSQGAGVSYYEQYF.

V is TRBV18 and J is TRBJ2-7; D is perhaps TRBD1 (5 bases). This CDR3 region has 14 residues. The germline V and J ends were trimmed by 1 base and 4 bases, with 11 bases remaining between them. Germline lookup yields CDR1 KGHSH and CDR2 LQKENI. CDR3 sequence: CASSPLDSGYEQYF. CDR3 nucleotide sequence: TGTGCCAGCTCACCACTTGACAGTGGGTACGAGCAGTACTTC.